This TCR beta chain originates from a study of technical replicates of blood from a few donors. Profiled with immunoSEQ multiplex PCR; TCRdb holds only in-frame clones, not every one. Of 80,000 or so clones listed, 95% are singletons. CDR3 length: 19 residues. CDR1 and CDR2 from the germline V gene are MDHEN and SYDVKM. Trimming removed 2 bases from V and 1 base from J; junction bases left unmatched: 13. The origin of this receptor is a human donor in good health. The sample comprised T cells isolated from PBMCs. The rearrangement uses TRBV28 and TRBJ2-7, with 11 bases lining up with TRBD2. CDR3 bases: TGTGCCAGCAGTTTACAGTACAGCTTTAGCGGGAGGGATTCCTACGAGCAGTACTTC. Translated, it gives CASSLQYSFSGRDSYEQYF.